A single sample is the source of the 6 T cell receptor beta chains below, sequenced in a study of vaccination and CD4 T cells after COVID-19. Regarding treatment: approximately 11-day PBMC culture with coronavirus spike peptide pools or control peptides (ViraFEST assay). Antigen specificity for these receptors is unknown. The assay that was used to sequence DNA from cultured CD4+ T cells was the Oncomine TCR Beta short-read assay. Each CDR3 protein is one row after TCRdb ran MiXCR on the PCR reads. Counted here are 10,000 or so distinct CDR3 sequences, 65% to 75% occurring once; the ten biggest clones make up around 9.2%. Sequencing used CD4+ T cells from blood, cultured in vitro. These receptors originate from a human donor who had recovered from COVID-19.

CDR3 in DNA: TGCAGTGCTAGAGAACGGGGGGCGCGAACCGGGGAGCTGTTTTTT. Its protein product is CSARERGARTGELFF. The rearrangement uses TRBV20-1 and TRBJ2-2, with TRBD2 as a possible D gene (7 bases). The V end was cut by 0 bases, the J end by 5 bases, with 13 bases between. Germline loops: CDR1 DFQATT, CDR2 SNEGSKA (reference sequence). The CDR3 sequence is 15 residues long.

In its sample, this clonotype was seen a few times. The chain is built from TRBV2 and TRBJ2-5; 15 bases are shared with TRBD2. The CDR3 is 14 amino acids. Trimming at V came to 10 bases and at J to 7 bases, leaving 7 bases not matched to a gene. Germline V lookup: CDR1 SNHLY, CDR2 FYNNEI. CDR3 loop: CATGTSGRRGTQYF. CDR3 in DNA: TGTGCCACCGGGACTAGCGGGAGGCGGGGGACCCAGTACTTC.

The V gene is TRBV6-5, the J gene TRBJ1-1; no reliable D call. Germline loops: CDR1 MNHEY, CDR2 SVGAGI. The CDR3 length is 13 residues. Between the trimmed V and J ends, which lost 2 bases and 3 bases, there was a span of 7 bases. The CDR3 DNA sequence: TGTGCCAGCAGTTACAGGGTCGACACTGAAGCTTTCTTT. Its translation: CASSYRVDTEAFF.

V gene TRBV20-1 combines with J gene TRBJ1-1; D is possibly TRBD1 (5 bases). The CDR3 consists of 11 residues. The germline V gene has CDR1 DFQATT and CDR2 SNEGSKA (reference sequence). Trimming took off 5 bases at V and 7 bases at J, with 11 bases between the two ends. CDR3 region: CSAEGYDEAFF. In nucleotides, the CDR3 is TGCAGTGCTGAGGGGTATGATGAAGCTTTCTTT.

The V call is TRBV14, the J call TRBJ1-2; the D is unclear. V was cut by 0 bases and J by 4 bases, with 6 bases left in between. The germline gives CDR1 SGHDN, CDR2 FVKESK. The CDR3 runs 13 residues. The CDR3 region is CASSQDFSYGYTF. In nucleotides, the CDR3 is TGTGCCAGCAGCCAAGATTTCAGCTATGGCTACACCTTC. Using reference TRBV14 and TRBJ1-2 for the parts outside the CDR3, the full variable domain is EAGVTQFPSHSVIEKGQTVTLRCDPISGHDNLYWYRRVMGKEIKFLLHFVKESKQDESGMPNNRFLAERTGGTYSTLKVQPAELEDSGVYFCASSQDFSYGYTFGSGTRLTVV.

The V and J genes are TRBV7-2 and TRBJ2-1, with D perhaps TRBD2 (5 bases). The CDR3 covers 13 residues. Trimming left V 1 base short and J 10 bases short, with 11 bases between. Germline-derived CDR1 and CDR2 are SGHTA and FQGNSA. The CDR3 region is CASSLGGSGEQFF. The CDR3 DNA is TGTGCCAGCAGCTTAGGCGGGTCGGGGGAGCAGTTCTTC.